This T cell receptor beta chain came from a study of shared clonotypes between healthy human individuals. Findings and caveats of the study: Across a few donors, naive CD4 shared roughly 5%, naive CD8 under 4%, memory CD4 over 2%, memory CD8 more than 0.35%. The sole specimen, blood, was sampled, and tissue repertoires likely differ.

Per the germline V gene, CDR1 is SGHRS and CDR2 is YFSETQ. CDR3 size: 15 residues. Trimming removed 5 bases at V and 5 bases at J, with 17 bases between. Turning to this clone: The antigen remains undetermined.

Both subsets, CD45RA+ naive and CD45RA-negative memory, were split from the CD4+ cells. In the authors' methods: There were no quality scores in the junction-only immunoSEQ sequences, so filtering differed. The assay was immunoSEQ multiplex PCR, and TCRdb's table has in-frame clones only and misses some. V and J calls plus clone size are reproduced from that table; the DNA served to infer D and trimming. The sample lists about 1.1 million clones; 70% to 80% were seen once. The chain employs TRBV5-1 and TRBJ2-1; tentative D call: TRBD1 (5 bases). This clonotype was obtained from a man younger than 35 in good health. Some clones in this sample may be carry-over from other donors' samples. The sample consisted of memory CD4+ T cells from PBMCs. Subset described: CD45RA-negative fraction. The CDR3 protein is CASRPGSHYDNEQFF. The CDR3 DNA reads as TGCGCCAGCAGACCAGGGTCCCACTACGACAATGAGCAGTTCTTC.